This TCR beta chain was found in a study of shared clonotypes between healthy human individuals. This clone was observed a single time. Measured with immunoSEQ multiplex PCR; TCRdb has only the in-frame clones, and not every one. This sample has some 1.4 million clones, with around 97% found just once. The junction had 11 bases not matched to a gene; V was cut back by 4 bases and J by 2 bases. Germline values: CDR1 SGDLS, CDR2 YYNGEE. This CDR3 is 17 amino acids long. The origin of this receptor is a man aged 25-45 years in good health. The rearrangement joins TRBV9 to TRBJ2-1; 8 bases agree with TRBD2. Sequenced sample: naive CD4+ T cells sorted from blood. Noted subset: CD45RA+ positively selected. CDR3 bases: TGTGCCAGCAGCCCATCCCCCACGGGACTAGCCTACAATGAGCAGTTCTTC. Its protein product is CASSPSPTGLAYNEQFF.